The next 32 T cell receptor beta chains were all read from a single sample in a study of shared clonotypes between healthy human individuals (dated by TCRdb to 2018 to 2020). Libraries were built with the immunoSEQ multiplex PCR assay. TCRdb holds this immuneACCESS table with in-frame rearrangements only. Some clones are missing; in checked studies, unresolved V genes explain under half, and the rest has no known cause. This sample holds millions of clones; around 90% were observed only once. In total, the top ten clones hold around 0.14% of the sample. Sequences were obtained from naive CD4+ T cells sorted from blood. The cell subset or site label of this sample denotes: CD45RA+ positively selected. Receptors were obtained from a man aged 18 to 29 in good health.

This rearrangement joins TRBV7-2 to TRBJ2-5, with unresolved D. Germline V gene data show CDR1 as SGHTA and CDR2 as FQGNSA. CDR3 length: 12 residues. The V end was cut by 4 bases, the J end by 4 bases, with 7 bases between. The CDR3 DNA follows: TGTGCCAGCAGCTCCCTATCAGAGACCCAGTACTTC. Translation gives CASSSLSETQYF.

The chain couples TRBV5-1 to TRBJ2-1; TRBD2 matches 7 bases. The CDR3 spans 16 residues. Germline V gene lookup returns CDR1 SGHRS and CDR2 YFSETQ. V lost 4 bases to trimming and J lost 2 bases; unmatched junction nucleotides: 9. The chain's CDR3 is CASSLSSGNTYNEQFF. In DNA, the CDR3 is TGCGCCAGCAGCCTATCTAGCGGAAATACCTACAATGAGCAGTTCTTC.

This chain joins TRBV5-4 and TRBJ1-6; D is uncertain. V lost 0 bases, J lost 9 bases, and 16 bases lay in between. CDR3 length equals 16 residues. Germline assignment: CDR1 SGHNT and CDR2 YYREEE (reference sequence). The CDR3 here is CASSLDSVEGGSPLHF. The CDR3, as DNA: TGTGCCAGCAGCTTGGATTCGGTTGAGGGAGGTTCACCCCTCCACTTT.

The V and J genes are TRBV6-5 and TRBJ1-3; 7 bases align to TRBD1. V lost 5 bases to trimming and J lost 2 bases; unmatched junction nucleotides: 6. The CDR3 spans 15 residues. Germline V gene lookup returns CDR1 MNHEY and CDR2 SVGAGI. The CDR3 DNA is TGTGCCAGCAGTAGGGGACAGTCCACTGGAAACACCATATATTTT. Residues: CASSRGQSTGNTIYF.

J is TRBJ2-3 and V is TRBV30; 9 positions agree with TRBD1. Germline trimming cut 1 base from V and 4 bases from J; bases unmatched to any gene: 3. The germline gives CDR1 GTSNPN, CDR2 SVGIG (reference sequence). The CDR3 extends over 14 amino acids. CDR3 protein: CAWSGDRVADTQYF. Here the CDR3 DNA reads TGTGCCTGGAGTGGGGACAGGGTGGCAGATACGCAGTATTTT.

The CDR3 spells CASRPSGKTYEQYF. CDR3 DNA: TGTGCCAGCAGACCTAGCGGAAAAACCTACGAGCAGTACTTC. The V and J genes are TRBV13 and TRBJ2-7; 7 bases agree with TRBD2. CDR3 length: 14 amino acids. Per the germline V gene, CDR1 is PRHDT and CDR2 is FYEKMQ (reference sequence). After removal of 6 bases from V and 2 bases from J, the junction contained 7 bases not matched to a gene.

The chain recombines TRBV5-4 with TRBJ2-3; a weak D match, TRBD2 (5 bases). The CDR3 covers 15 residues. In germline, CDR1 is SGHNT, CDR2 YYREEE (reference sequence). The germline V and J ends were trimmed by 4 bases and 6 bases, with 18 bases remaining between them. DNA for the CDR3: TGTGCCAGCAGCCGACCTCGGGGTGGGCTGGATACGCAGTATTTT. Translation: CASSRPRGGLDTQYF.

The chain couples TRBV19 to TRBJ1-5; the match to TRBD1 covers 7 bases. Germline V CDR1 and CDR2: LNHDA, SQIVND (reference sequence). CDR3 length equals 15 residues. V was clipped by 8 bases and J by 6 bases; unmatched bases: 13. The CDR3 here is CASQSRGGGGQPQHF. The CDR3 region has the DNA TGTGCCAGTCAATCCAGGGGGGGCGGGGGTCAGCCCCAGCATTTT.

V and J are TRBV6-1 and TRBJ1-5; D is uncertain. The CDR3 consists of 14 residues. Germline V CDR1 and CDR2: MNHNS, SASEGT. V dropped 1 base and J dropped 7 bases, with 11 bases sitting between them. The CDR3 is CASSEVVGNQPQHF. The DNA for the CDR3 is TGTGCCAGCAGTGAAGTTGTCGGGAACCAGCCCCAGCATTTT.

A word on this clone: Other DNA sequences from this sample encode an identical CDR3 as well. The rearrangement links TRBV10-1 to TRBJ2-1; weak D call: TRBD2 (5 bases). Germline V lookup: CDR1 WNHNN, CDR2 SYGVQD (reference sequence). The CDR3 is 12 residues long. V was pared by 6 bases and J by 3 bases, with 6 bases between. In nucleotides, the CDR3 is TGCGCCAGCAGCGGACTCTACAATGAGCAGTTCTTC. Protein: CASSGLYNEQFF.

DNA of the CDR3: TGTGCCAGTAGGCCGTTTCAGGGGGCAGGGATAAACATTCAGTACTTC. It translates to CASRPFQGAGINIQYF. The chain couples TRBV19 to TRBJ2-4, with 8 bases fitting TRBD1. This CDR3 is built from 16 residues. Germline-derived CDR1 and CDR2 are LNHDA and SQIVND (reference sequence). The trim removed 6 bases at V and 6 bases at J, leaving 13 bases unmatched. The full variable domain, completed using reference TRBV19 and TRBJ2-4, is DGGITQSPKYLFRKEGQNVTLSCEQNLNHDAMYWYRQDPGQGLRLIYYSQIVNDFQKGDIAEGYSVSREKKESFPLTVTSAQKNPTAFYLCASRPFQGAGINIQYFGAGTRLSVL.

With respect to this clone: This CDR3 is also generated by other DNA sequences in the sample. The chain employs TRBV19 and TRBJ2-1; 7 positions match TRBD2. Germline V gives CDR1 LNHDA, CDR2 SQIVND (reference sequence). Trimming at V came to 1 base and at J to 4 bases, leaving 4 bases not matched to a gene. The length of the CDR3 is 15 residues. The CDR3 sequence: CASSIVGGVYNEQFF. CDR3 nucleotide sequence: TGTGCCAGTAGTATAGTTGGGGGGGTATACAATGAGCAGTTCTTC.

CDR3 sequence reads: CASSYSRAGGDYGYTF. The CDR3 DNA is TGTGCCAGCAGTTACTCGCGGGCAGGGGGCGACTATGGCTACACCTTC. The V gene is TRBV6-5, the J gene TRBJ1-2, with 8 bases that match TRBD1. V shed 0 bases and J 3 bases; nucleotides not matched to a gene: 6. Germline V gene sequence: CDR1 MNHEY, CDR2 SVGAGI. The CDR3 covers 16 residues.

Concerning this clone itself: This specimen includes other DNA sequences encoding the same CDR3. The V gene is TRBV10-3, the J gene TRBJ2-5, with D maybe TRBD1 (6 bases). In germline, CDR1 is ENHRY, CDR2 SYGVKD. Trimming took 3 bases from V and 5 from J, leaving 13 bases between them. This CDR3 spans 14 amino acids. The CDR3 region has the DNA TGTGCCATCAGTGACAGGGGCCCCTGGGAGACCCAGTACTTC. Its protein is CAISDRGPWETQYF.

The chain couples TRBV9 to TRBJ2-1; D unresolved. The CDR3 has 15 residues. The germline V gene encodes CDR1 SGDLS and CDR2 YYNGEE. V was cut by 4 bases and J by 7 bases, with 18 bases left in between. CDR3 region: CASSPLGWYRNEQFF. As DNA, the CDR3 is TGTGCCAGCAGCCCGCTGGGATGGTATCGGAATGAGCAGTTCTTC.

Of note for this clone: Other nucleotide sequences from this sample produce the same CDR3. V is TRBV5-1 and J is TRBJ2-3; weak D call: TRBD1 (6 bases). The CDR3 totals 13 residues. Trimming cost V 0 bases and J 4 bases, with 6 bases left between them. Germline V gives CDR1 SGHRS, CDR2 YFSETQ. The CDR3 protein is CASSLGGPDTQYF. As DNA, the CDR3 is TGCGCCAGCAGCTTGGGGGGGCCAGATACGCAGTATTTT.

As to this clone: At one end the junction does not follow the germline gene, possibly because of a read error. V and J are TRBV29-1 and TRBJ1-2; D unresolved. This CDR3 contains 12 residues. The germline gives CDR1 SQVTM, CDR2 ANQGSEA. CDR3 sequence (DNA): TGCAACGTTGTTGGGCAGAGCTATGGCTACACCTTC. Its translation is CNVVGQSYGYTF.

The rearrangement joins TRBV29-1 to TRBJ2-3; 9 nucleotides align to TRBD2. Germline V gene data show CDR1 as SQVTM and CDR2 as ANQGSEA. V was clipped by 6 bases and J by 4 bases; unmatched bases: 11. CDR3 length equals 15 residues. The CDR3 DNA is TGCAGCGTAGCCATAGCGGGGGTGGCAGCAGATACGCAGTATTTT. This gives the protein CSVAIAGVAADTQYF.

The chain uses TRBV2 and TRBJ1-2, with 12 bases fitting TRBD1. The CDR3 is 15 amino acids. Germline V lookup: CDR1 SNHLY, CDR2 FYNNEI. V gave up 1 base and J gave up 7 bases; unmatched junction bases: 4. The DNA for the CDR3 is TGTGCCAGCAGTGAAGAGGGACAGGGGGCTAGTGGCTACACCTTC. This translates into CASSEEGQGASGYTF. The complete variable domain, with remaining parts taken from reference TRBV2 and TRBJ1-2, reads EPEVTQTPSHQVTQMGQEVILRCVPISNHLYFYWYRQILGQKVEFLVSFYNNEISEKSEIFDDQFSVERPDGSNFTLKIRSTKLEDSAMYFCASSEEGQGASGYTFGSGTRLTVV.

This clone was detected only once. The chain employs TRBV13 and TRBJ2-3; D remains unclear. V was cut by 4 bases and J by 6 bases, with 14 bases left in between. The CDR3 extends over 14 amino acids. Germline CDR1 PRHDT, CDR2 FYEKMQ (reference sequence). CDR3 sequence reads: CASSSGPSVDTQYF. The CDR3 DNA reads TGTGCCAGCAGCTCCGGACCATCCGTGGATACGCAGTATTTT.

Concerning this clone: Other nucleotide sequences in the sample specify the same CDR3. The CDR3 sequence is CASSYSRGYEQYF. Here the CDR3 DNA reads TGTGCCAGCAGTTACTCGAGGGGGTACGAGCAGTACTTC. V gene TRBV6-6 combines with J gene TRBJ2-7, with TRBD1 as a possible D gene (6 bases). Germline values: CDR1 MNHNY, CDR2 SVGAGI (reference sequence). The CDR3 is 13 amino acids. Trimming removed 0 bases at V and 4 bases at J, with 7 bases between.

CDR3 loop: CASSSSGTGVWEQYF. CDR3 nucleotides: TGTGCCAGCAGCTCATCCGGGACAGGGGTATGGGAGCAGTACTTC. The chain recombines TRBV7-2 with TRBJ2-7; 10 bases agree with TRBD1. This CDR3 has 15 residues. The J segment lost 7 bases and the V segment lost 4 bases, leaving 10 bases of the junction unmatched. In germline, CDR1 is SGHTA, CDR2 FQGNSA. Complete variable domain (other parts from reference TRBV7-2 and TRBJ2-7): GAGVSQSPSNKVTEKGKDVELRCDPISGHTALYWYRQSLGQGLEFLIYFQGNSAPDKSGLPSDRFSAERTGGSVSTLTIQRTQQEDSAVYLCASSSSGTGVWEQYFGPGTRLTVT.

V usage is TRBV28 and J usage is TRBJ2-2, with unresolved D. V was trimmed by 2 bases and J by 3 bases, leaving 10 bases between them. The CDR3 contains 15 residues. Germline lookup yields CDR1 MDHEN and CDR2 SYDVKM. This CDR3 is CASSLGRVYTGELFF. The CDR3 DNA follows: TGTGCCAGCAGTTTAGGTAGGGTCTACACCGGGGAGCTGTTTTTT.

The chain joins TRBV5-6 to TRBJ1-1; 9 bases are a match to TRBD1. CDR1 and CDR2 from the germline V gene are SGHDT and YYEEEE. The CDR3 has 14 amino acids. The V segment lost 4 bases and the J segment 4 bases; nucleotides outside the gene matches: 5. CDR3 residues: CASSLTGGGTEAFF. The CDR3 DNA sequence: TGTGCCAGCAGCCTGACAGGGGGGGGCACTGAAGCTTTCTTT.

This chain joins TRBV6-1 and TRBJ2-7, with D unclear. Trimming removed 2 bases from V and 9 bases from J, with 14 bases in between. Per germline, CDR1 MNHNS and CDR2 SASEGT. This CDR3 has 13 amino acids. Written as DNA, the CDR3 is TGTGCCAGCAGTGAACCTAGGGAAGGTGGGCAGTACTTC. The encoded protein is CASSEPREGGQYF.

To note about this clone: The identical CDR3 is also encoded by other nucleotide sequences in the sample. The J gene is TRBJ2-2, the V gene TRBV2, with TRBD2 matching over 13 bases. V lost 8 bases and J lost 2; bases outside the gene matches: 5. Germline CDR1 reads SNHLY; CDR2 reads FYNNEI. The CDR3 sequence is 16 residues long. The CDR3 DNA reads as TGTGCCAGCCGTCGACTAGCGGGGGGTAACACCGGGGAGCTGTTTTTT. Translating gives CASRRLAGGNTGELFF.

This chain connects TRBV19 to TRBJ2-5; D is perhaps TRBD1 or TRBD2 (5 bases each). V was shortened by 5 bases and J by 5 bases, with 18 bases between the two germline ends. The CDR3 has 15 residues. Germline V gene data show CDR1 as LNHDA and CDR2 as SQIVND (reference sequence). This CDR3 reads CASSPTASRAETQYF. The CDR3 coding sequence is TGTGCCAGTAGTCCTACCGCTAGCAGGGCGGAGACCCAGTACTTC. The full variable domain, its missing parts supplied by reference TRBV19 and TRBJ2-5, is DGGITQSPKYLFRKEGQNVTLSCEQNLNHDAMYWYRQDPGQGLRLIYYSQIVNDFQKGDIAEGYSVSREKKESFPLTVTSAQKNPTAFYLCASSPTASRAETQYFGPGTRLLVL.

The V call is TRBV7-8, the J call TRBJ1-6, with D possibly being TRBD1 (6 bases). In germline, CDR1 is SGHVS, CDR2 FQNEAQ. This CDR3 contains 16 residues. Trimming stripped 7 bases from V and 5 bases from J, with 18 bases between. The CDR3 protein is CASTVSGRTDNSPLHF. For the CDR3, the DNA is TGTGCCAGCACCGTTAGTGGGCGGACAGATAATTCACCCCTCCACTTT.

Points on this clone: Different DNA sequences within this sample yield the same CDR3. The genes are TRBV27 and TRBJ2-3, with D tentatively TRBD2 (6 bases). The germline gives CDR1 MNHEY, CDR2 SMNVEV (reference sequence). The V end lost 9 bases, the J end lost 4 bases, and 11 bases lay between the germline ends. The CDR3 runs to 12 residues. CDR3 amino acids: CASRRGADTQYF. CDR3 bases: TGTGCCAGTCGACGCGGGGCAGATACGCAGTATTTT.

V is TRBV25-1 and J is TRBJ1-2; TRBD1 agrees at 7 bases. The length of the CDR3 is 14 residues. The ends lost 6 bases at V and 2 bases at J; junction bases unmatched: 6. Per the germline V gene, CDR1 is MGHDK and CDR2 is SYGVNS. The CDR3 nucleotides are TGTGCCAGCAGCCGACAGGGAGGCAACTATGGCTACACCTTC. Encoded protein: CASSRQGGNYGYTF.

The J gene is TRBJ2-3, the V gene TRBV23-1; TRBD1 matches 9 bases. TRBV23-1 carries the ORF label, with uncertain function. The CDR3 runs 15 residues. Trimming cost V 6 bases and J 2 bases; bases outside gene matches: 6. The DNA for the CDR3 is TGCGCCAGCAGCCCACAGGGGGCCCTCACAGATACGCAGTATTTT. It specifies CASSPQGALTDTQYF.

This rearrangement joins TRBV10-3 to TRBJ2-7; D gene unclear. The ends were cut back, 0 bases at V and 3 bases at J, with 6 bases in the middle. The CDR3 spans 13 residues. CDR1 is ENHRY and CDR2 is SYGVKD in the germline V gene. The CDR3 loop reads CAISESTLYEQYF. CDR3 DNA: TGTGCCATCAGTGAGTCGACCCTCTACGAGCAGTACTTC.